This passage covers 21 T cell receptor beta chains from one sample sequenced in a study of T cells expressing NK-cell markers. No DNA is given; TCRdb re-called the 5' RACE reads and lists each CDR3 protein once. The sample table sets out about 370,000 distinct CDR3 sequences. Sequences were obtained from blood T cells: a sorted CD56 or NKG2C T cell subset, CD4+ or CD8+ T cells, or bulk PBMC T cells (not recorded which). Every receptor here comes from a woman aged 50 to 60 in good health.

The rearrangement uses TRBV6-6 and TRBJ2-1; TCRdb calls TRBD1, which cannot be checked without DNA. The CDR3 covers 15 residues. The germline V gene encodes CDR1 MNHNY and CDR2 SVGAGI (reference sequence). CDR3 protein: CASTPAQGVYNEQFF.

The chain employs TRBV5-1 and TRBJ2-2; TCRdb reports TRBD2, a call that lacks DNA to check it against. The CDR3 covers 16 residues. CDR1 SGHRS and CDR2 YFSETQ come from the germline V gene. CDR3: CASSGSGARSTGELFF.

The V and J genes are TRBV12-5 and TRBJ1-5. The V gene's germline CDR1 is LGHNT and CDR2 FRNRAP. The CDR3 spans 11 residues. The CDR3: CASGLNQPQHF.

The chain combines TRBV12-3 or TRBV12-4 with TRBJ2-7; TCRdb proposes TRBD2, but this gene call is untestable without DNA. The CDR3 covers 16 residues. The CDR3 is CASSEMGEGLSYEQYF.

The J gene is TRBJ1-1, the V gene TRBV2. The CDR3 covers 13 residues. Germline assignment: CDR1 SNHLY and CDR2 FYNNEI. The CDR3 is CASSVAGNTEAFF.

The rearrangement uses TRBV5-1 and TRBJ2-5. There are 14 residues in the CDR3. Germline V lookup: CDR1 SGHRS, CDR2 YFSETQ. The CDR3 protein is CASTPRRNQETQYF.

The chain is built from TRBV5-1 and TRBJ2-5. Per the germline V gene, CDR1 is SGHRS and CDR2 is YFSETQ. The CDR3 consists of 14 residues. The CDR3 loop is CASSWWGNQETQYF.

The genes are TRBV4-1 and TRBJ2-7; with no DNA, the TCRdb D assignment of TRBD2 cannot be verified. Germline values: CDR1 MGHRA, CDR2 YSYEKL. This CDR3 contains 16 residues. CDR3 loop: CASSPLLGRGPYEQYF.

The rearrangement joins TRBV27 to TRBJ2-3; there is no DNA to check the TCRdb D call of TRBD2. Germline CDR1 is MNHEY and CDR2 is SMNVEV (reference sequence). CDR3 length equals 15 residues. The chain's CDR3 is CASSRRLAGTSTQYF.

The CDR3 here is CASSAKREAPDTQYF. The chain couples TRBV6-1 to TRBJ2-3; TCRdb's D gene call, TRBD2, goes unchecked for lack of DNA. Germline-derived CDR1 and CDR2 are MNHNS and SASEGT. CDR3 length equals 15 residues.

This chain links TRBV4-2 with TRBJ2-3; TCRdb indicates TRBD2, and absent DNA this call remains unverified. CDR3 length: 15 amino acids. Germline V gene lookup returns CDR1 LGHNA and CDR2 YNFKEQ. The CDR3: CASSQVAGASDTQYF.

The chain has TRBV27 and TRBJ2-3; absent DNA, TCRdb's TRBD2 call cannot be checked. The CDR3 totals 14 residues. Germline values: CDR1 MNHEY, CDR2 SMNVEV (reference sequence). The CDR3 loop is CASSWGSGSITQYF.

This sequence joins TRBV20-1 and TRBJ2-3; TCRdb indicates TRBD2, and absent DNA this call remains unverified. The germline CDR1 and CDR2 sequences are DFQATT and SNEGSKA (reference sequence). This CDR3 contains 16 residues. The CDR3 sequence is CSARPLWRDQTDTQYF.

This CDR3 reads CASSQDRPSGTTSYNEQFF. The V gene is TRBV4-1, the J gene TRBJ2-1; TCRdb proposes TRBD2, but this gene call is untestable without DNA. The CDR3 totals 19 residues. Per germline, CDR1 MGHRA and CDR2 YSYEKL.

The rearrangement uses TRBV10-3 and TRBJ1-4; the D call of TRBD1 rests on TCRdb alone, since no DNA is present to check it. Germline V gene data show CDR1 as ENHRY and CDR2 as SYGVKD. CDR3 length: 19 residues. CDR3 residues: CAISDPGGWAKGQAEKLFF.

This chain's CDR3 is CASSLDLAGGYEQYF. The gene calls are TRBV7-9 and TRBJ2-7; the TCRdb D gene call, TRBD2, has no DNA to confirm it. This CDR3 spans 15 amino acids. Germline-derived CDR1 and CDR2 are SEHNR and FQNEAQ (reference sequence).

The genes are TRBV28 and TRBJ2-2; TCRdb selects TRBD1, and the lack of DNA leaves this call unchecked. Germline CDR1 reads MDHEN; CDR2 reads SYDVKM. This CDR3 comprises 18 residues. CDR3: CASSRRSPGQGVGGELFF.

CDR3 in amino acids: CASTTDPGATEAFF. This chain connects TRBV5-1 to TRBJ1-1; TCRdb's assignment of TRBD1 cannot be checked, as there is no DNA. The CDR3 length is 14 residues. Germline CDR1 SGHRS, CDR2 YFSETQ.

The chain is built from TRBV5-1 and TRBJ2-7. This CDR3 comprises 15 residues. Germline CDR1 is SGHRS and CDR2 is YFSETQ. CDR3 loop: CASSLAGKVVTEQYF.

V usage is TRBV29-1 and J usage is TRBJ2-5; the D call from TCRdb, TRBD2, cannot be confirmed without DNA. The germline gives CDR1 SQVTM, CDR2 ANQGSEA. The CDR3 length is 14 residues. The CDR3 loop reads CSARLAGYTETQYF.

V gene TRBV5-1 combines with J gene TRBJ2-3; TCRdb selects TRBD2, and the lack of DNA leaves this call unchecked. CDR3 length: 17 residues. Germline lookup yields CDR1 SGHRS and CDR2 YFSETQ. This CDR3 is CASSSLIAGEDADTQYF.